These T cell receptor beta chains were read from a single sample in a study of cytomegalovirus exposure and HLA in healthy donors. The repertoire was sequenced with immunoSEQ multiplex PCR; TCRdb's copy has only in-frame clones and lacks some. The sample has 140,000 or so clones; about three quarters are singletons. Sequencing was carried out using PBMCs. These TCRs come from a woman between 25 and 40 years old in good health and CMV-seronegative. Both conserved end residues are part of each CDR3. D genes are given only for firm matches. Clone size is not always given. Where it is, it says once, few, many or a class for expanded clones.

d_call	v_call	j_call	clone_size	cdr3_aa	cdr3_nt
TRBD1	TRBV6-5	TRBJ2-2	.	CASSIDRGGTGELFF	TGTGCCAGCAGTATTGACAGGGGTGGCACCGGGGAGCTGTTTTTT
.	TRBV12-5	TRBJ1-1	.	CASGLAGNTEAFF	TGTGCTAGTGGTTTGGCGGGGAACACTGAAGCTTTCTTT
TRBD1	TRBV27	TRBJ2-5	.	CATRGTGGRETQYF	TGTGCCACCAGGGGGACAGGGGGCCGGGAGACCCAGTACTTC
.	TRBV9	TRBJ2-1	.	CASSVEGNRGNEQFF	TGTGCCAGCAGCGTAGAAGGAAATCGGGGCAATGAGCAGTTCTTC
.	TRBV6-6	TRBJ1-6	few	CASGASSYNSPLHF	TGTGCCAGCGGAGCTAGCTCCTATAATTCACCCCTCCACTTT
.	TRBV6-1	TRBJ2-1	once	CATRNEQFF	TGTGCCACCCGCAATGAGCAGTTCTTC
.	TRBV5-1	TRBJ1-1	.	CASSLRAGNTEAFF	TGCGCCAGCAGCCTGAGGGCAGGGAACACTGAAGCTTTCTTT
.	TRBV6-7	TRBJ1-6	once	CASSYSIRAYNSPLHF	TGTGCCAGCAGTTACTCGATCAGGGCCTATAATTCACCCCTCCACTTT
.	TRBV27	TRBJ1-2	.	CASSLKPPGANYGYTF	TGTGCCAGCAGTTTAAAACCTCCGGGAGCTAACTATGGCTACACCTTC
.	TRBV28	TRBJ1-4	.	CASSLGGAGEKLFF	TGTGCCAGCAGCCTGGGGGGGGCGGGAGAAAAACTGTTTTTT
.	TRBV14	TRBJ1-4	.	CASSQAWRGKREKLFF	TGTGCCAGCAGCCAAGCCTGGAGGGGCAAACGGGAAAAACTGTTTTTT
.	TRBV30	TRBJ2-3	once	CAWSVLKKDTQYF	TGTGCCTGGAGTGTACTAAAAAAAGATACGCAGTATTTT
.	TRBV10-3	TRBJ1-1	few	CAITGRTNTEAFF	TGTGCCATCACTGGACGGACTAACACTGAAGCTTTCTTT
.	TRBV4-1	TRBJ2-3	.	CASSQDGLGRGRTQYF	TGCGCCAGCAGCCAAGATGGTTTGGGCCGGGGGAGGACGCAGTATTTT